The 32 T cell receptor beta chains listed next were all sequenced from one sample in a study of blood T cell repertoires in COVID-19. This table comes from immunoSEQ multiplex PCR, and its TCRdb copy is limited to in-frame clones, with some not included. The sample holds 200,000 to 250,000 clones, about four fifths seen once. The sequenced material came from peripheral blood. All receptors come from a woman between 50 and 59 years old with active or convalescent COVID-19.

The gene calls are TRBV11-2 and TRBJ2-1; weak D call: TRBD2 (6 bases). The V gene lost 3 bases and the J gene lost 5 bases, with 11 bases spanning the gap. Germline CDR1 SGHAT, CDR2 FQNNGV. The CDR3 extends over 14 amino acids. CDR3 DNA: TGTGCCAGCAGCTTTGCGGGGTCTAACAATGAGCAGTTCTTC. Translation: CASSFAGSNNEQFF.

The chain employs TRBV5-6 and TRBJ2-2, with 9 bases fitting TRBD1. Germline CDR1 is SGHDT and CDR2 is YYEEEE. This CDR3 comprises 19 residues. V lost 1 base to trimming and J lost 3 bases; unmatched junction nucleotides: 13. The chain's CDR3 is CASSLSTGQGSWDTGELFF. Here the CDR3 DNA reads TGTGCCAGCAGCTTGTCTACGGGACAGGGCTCATGGGACACCGGGGAGCTGTTTTTT.

The V gene is TRBV6-5, the J gene TRBJ2-7, with 7 bases lining up with TRBD1. V trimming: 0 bases; J trimming: 5 bases; junction bases outside the gene matches: 4. There are 14 residues in the CDR3. The germline V gene encodes CDR1 MNHEY and CDR2 SVGAGI. CDR3 sequence (DNA): TGTGCCAGCAGTTACTCTAGACAGGGAGACGAGCAGTACTTC. Protein product: CASSYSRQGDEQYF.

The chain links TRBV28 to TRBJ2-5; 9 bases line up with TRBD1. This CDR3 comprises 15 residues. Germline V gene data show CDR1 as MDHEN and CDR2 as SYDVKM. With V trimmed by 5 bases and J by 5 bases, 9 bases remained unmatched. The CDR3 here is CASSVLDRGGETQYF. For the CDR3, the DNA is TGTGCCAGCAGTGTATTGGACAGGGGAGGCGAGACCCAGTACTTC.

The genes are TRBV24-1 and TRBJ1-2; no clear D. This CDR3 has 13 amino acids. Germline-derived CDR1 and CDR2 are KGHDR and SFDVKD. Trimming removed 5 bases at V and 8 bases at J, with 14 bases between. CDR3 in DNA: TGTGCCACCAGTGGGGCGGGCGAATGGGGCTACACCTTC. It is translated as CATSGAGEWGYTF.

V and J are TRBV5-6 and TRBJ1-2, with 8 bases fitting TRBD1. The trim removed 3 bases at V and 7 bases at J, leaving 8 bases unmatched. The CDR3 spans 14 residues. Looked up from germline, CDR1 is SGHDT and CDR2 is YYEEEE. In DNA form, the CDR3 reads TGTGCCAGCAGCTGGGGACAGGTTATAAGTGGCTACACCTTC. Protein: CASSWGQVISGYTF.

This sequence joins TRBV18 and TRBJ1-1; weak D call: TRBD1 (6 bases). CDR3 size: 17 residues. Trimming cost V 2 bases and J 1 base, with 17 bases left between them. Looked up from germline, CDR1 is KGHSH and CDR2 is LQKENI. The CDR3 bases are TGTGCCAGCTCACCAGAGAGCGGGACACGCTCGAACACTGAAGCTTTCTTT. Protein: CASSPESGTRSNTEAFF. The whole variable domain, filled in from reference TRBV18 and TRBJ1-1, reads NAGVMQNPRHLVRRRGQEARLRCSPMKGHSHVYWYRQLPEEGLKFMVYLQKENIIDESGMPKERFSAEFPKEGPSILRIQQVVRGDSAAYFCASSPESGTRSNTEAFFGQGTRLTVV.

The rearrangement links TRBV5-1 to TRBJ2-1; D unclear. V was cut by 0 bases and J by 0 bases, with 7 bases left in between. CDR1 is SGHRS, CDR2 YFSETQ, per germline. The CDR3 covers 15 residues. The CDR3 DNA sequence: TGCGCCAGCAGCTTGGTGGCAGACTCCTACAATGAGCAGTTCTTC. Amino acid sequence: CASSLVADSYNEQFF.

The rearrangement joins TRBV4-2 to TRBJ2-3; the D is unclear. Germline lookup yields CDR1 LGHNA and CDR2 YNFKEQ. The V and J ends lost 1 base and 4 bases respectively, with 9 bases between them. This CDR3 contains 14 residues. CDR3 amino acids: CASSQAAAPDTQYF. In DNA, the CDR3 is TGTGCCAGCAGCCAAGCGGCGGCGCCAGATACGCAGTATTTT.

The rearrangement links TRBV6-5 to TRBJ2-7; TRBD1 aligns across 10 bases. The germline V gene has CDR1 MNHEY and CDR2 SVGAGI. The CDR3 runs to 14 residues. Germline trimming cut 6 bases from V and 3 bases from J; bases unmatched to any gene: 5. The CDR3: CASRGQGPSYEQYF. DNA of the CDR3: TGTGCCAGCAGGGGACAGGGGCCTAGCTACGAGCAGTACTTC.

The chain couples TRBV5-4 to TRBJ1-2, with D tentatively TRBD1 (6 bases). The CDR3 consists of 13 residues. Germline V lookup: CDR1 SGHNT, CDR2 YYREEE (reference sequence). The V gene lost 6 bases and the J gene lost 5 bases, with 14 bases spanning the gap. The CDR3 DNA reads TGTGCCAGCACCCTTAATGGACAGTATGGCTACACCTTC. Protein: CASTLNGQYGYTF.

The genes are TRBV3-1 (or the pseudogene TRBV3-2) and TRBJ1-1, with unresolved D. The CDR3 consists of 14 residues. Trimming shortened V by 2 bases and J by 1 base, and 8 bases separated the two germline ends. From germline, CDR1 is LGHDT and CDR2 YNNKEL (reference sequence). The CDR3 reads CASSQILRNTEAFF. The CDR3 DNA reads as TGTGCCAGCAGCCAAATTTTGAGGAACACTGAAGCTTTCTTT.

The chain couples TRBV7-2 to TRBJ1-5, with D hard to call. The CDR3 has 14 amino acids. Between the trimmed V and J ends, which lost 1 base and 11 bases, there was a span of 15 bases. CDR1 is SGHTA and CDR2 is FQGNSA in the germline V gene. The CDR3 DNA follows: TGTGCCAGCAGCTTAGTGCAGGCGAATTCGGCCCAGCATTTT. Its translation: CASSLVQANSAQHF.

The chain employs TRBV3-1 (or the pseudogene TRBV3-2) and TRBJ2-3; TRBD2 matches 9 bases. Germline CDR1 and CDR2: LGHDT and YNNKEL (reference sequence). The CDR3 length is 15 residues. With V trimmed by 0 bases and J by 7 bases, 5 bases remained unmatched. The CDR3 DNA sequence: TGTGCCAGCAGCCAAGAAGGGCGGGGGGGAAATACGCAGTATTTT. This translates into CASSQEGRGGNTQYF.

The sample holds a few counts of this clone. V usage is TRBV2 and J usage is TRBJ1-5, with D possibly matching TRBD1 (6 bases). V was trimmed by 6 bases and J by 5 bases, leaving 17 bases between them. Germline lookup yields CDR1 SNHLY and CDR2 FYNNEI. This CDR3 contains 15 residues. CDR3 residues: CASSPQGGGDQPQHF. For the CDR3, the DNA is TGTGCCAGCAGCCCACAGGGTGGTGGGGATCAGCCCCAGCATTTT.

V gene TRBV2 combines with J gene TRBJ2-7; D gene unclear. V lost 3 bases to trimming and J lost 0 bases, with 12 bases between them. Germline loops: CDR1 SNHLY, CDR2 FYNNEI. The CDR3 is made up of 15 amino acids. The DNA for the CDR3 is TGTGCCAGCAGTGAGTGGGCAACGAGCTCCTACGAGCAGTACTTC. This sequence encodes CASSEWATSSYEQYF. The variable domain in full, completed from reference TRBV2 and TRBJ2-7, reads EPEVTQTPSHQVTQMGQEVILRCVPISNHLYFYWYRQILGQKVEFLVSFYNNEISEKSEIFDDQFSVERPDGSNFTLKIRSTKLEDSAMYFCASSEWATSSYEQYFGPGTRLTVT.

The V gene is TRBV24-1, the J gene TRBJ1-2, with 9 bases identical to TRBD1. Per germline, CDR1 KGHDR and CDR2 SFDVKD. V shed 12 bases, J shed 5 bases, and the junction held 3 bases outside the gene matches. The CDR3 has 11 amino acids. The CDR3, as DNA: TGTGCCGCGGGACAGGGTTATGGCTACACCTTC. As protein: CAAGQGYGYTF.

The CDR3 spells CASSSPDREHGYTF. In nucleotides, the CDR3 is TGTGCCAGCAGTTCCCCCGACAGGGAACATGGCTACACCTTC. The rearrangement links TRBV6-6 to TRBJ1-2, with 7 nucleotides matching TRBD1. Looked up from germline, CDR1 is MNHNY and CDR2 is SVGAGI (reference sequence). CDR3 size: 14 residues. Trimming took 4 bases from V and 6 from J; bases not matched to a gene: 8.

For the CDR3, the DNA is TGTGCCAGCAGCGGCTCGTCAGGAGGGCCAAGGGGCTACACCTTC. Its protein is CASSGSSGGPRGYTF. The rearrangement links TRBV5-4 to TRBJ1-2; no reliable D call. The CDR3 runs 15 residues. Between the trimmed V and J ends, which lost 4 bases and 8 bases, there was a span of 21 bases. Germline V CDR1 and CDR2: SGHNT, YYREEE (reference sequence).

J is TRBJ1-1 and V is TRBV6-5; perhaps TRBD1 as D (5 bases). Germline assignment: CDR1 MNHEY and CDR2 SVGAGI. Deletions cut 6 bases from V and 5 bases from J, with 19 bases between. CDR3 length: 15 residues. In DNA, the CDR3 is TGTGCCAGCAGCTGGGGGGGATCGGGTGTAACTGAAGCTTTCTTT. Protein sequence: CASSWGGSGVTEAFF.

The chain uses TRBV29-1 and TRBJ2-2, with 7 bases aligning to TRBD1. The CDR3 has 15 residues. The germline CDR1 and CDR2 sequences are SQVTM and ANQGSEA. The junction had 7 bases not matched to a gene; V was cut back by 5 bases and J by 1 base. The CDR3, as DNA: TGCAGCGTTCACGAGACAGGGCTGAACACCGGGGAGCTGTTTTTT. Its translation: CSVHETGLNTGELFF.

V usage is TRBV28 and J usage is TRBJ2-5; possible D gene TRBD1, 6 bases. This CDR3 has 14 residues. Germline V gene lookup returns CDR1 MDHEN and CDR2 SYDVKM. Trimming pared 6 bases from V and 5 bases from J, leaving 16 bases between. CDR3 sequence: CASSPSGVPETQYF. In DNA form, the CDR3 reads TGTGCCAGCAGCCCTTCAGGGGTTCCGGAGACCCAGTACTTC. The variable domain in full, completed from reference TRBV28 and TRBJ2-5, reads DVKVTQSSRYLVKRTGEKVFLECVQDMDHENMFWYRQDPGLGLRLIYFSYDVKMKEKGDIPEGYSVSREKKERFSLILESASTNQTSMYLCASSPSGVPETQYFGPGTRLLVL.

V usage is TRBV13 and J usage is TRBJ1-1, with D possibly matching TRBD1 (6 bases). The CDR3 is 13 residues long. The V end was cut by 5 bases, the J end by 4 bases, with 11 bases between. Germline assignment: CDR1 PRHDT and CDR2 FYEKMQ (reference sequence). The CDR3 DNA sequence: TGTGCCAGCAGCCTTCGCAGGGGCACTGAAGCTTTCTTT. Protein: CASSLRRGTEAFF.

The J gene is TRBJ1-1, the V gene TRBV27, with 7 bases identical to TRBD1. V lost 2 bases, J lost 0 bases, and 6 bases stayed unmatched. The CDR3 is 16 residues long. Germline CDR1 reads MNHEY; CDR2 reads SMNVEV (reference sequence). In DNA, the CDR3 is TGTGCCAGCAGTTTAGGGGGGACAGCCATGAACACTGAAGCTTTCTTT. Residues: CASSLGGTAMNTEAFF.

The rearrangement joins TRBV7-7 to TRBJ2-5; D might be TRBD1 (5 bases). The germline CDR1 and CDR2 sequences are SSHAT and FNYEAQ (reference sequence). This CDR3 comprises 14 residues. V lost 5 bases to trimming and J lost 0 bases, with 10 bases between them. The CDR3 reads CASSRDSYQETQYF. The CDR3 region has the DNA TGTGCCAGCAGCCGCGACAGTTACCAAGAGACCCAGTACTTC. The full variable domain, its missing parts supplied by reference TRBV7-7 and TRBJ2-5, is GAGVSQSPRYKVTKRGQDVTLRCDPISSHATLYWYQQALGQGPEFLTYFNYEAQPDKSGLPSDRFSAERPEGSISTLTIQRTEQRDSAMYRCASSRDSYQETQYFGPGTRLLVL.

J is TRBJ2-7 and V is TRBV6-6, with a possible D match to TRBD1 (6 bases). CDR1 MNHNY and CDR2 SVGAGI come from the germline V gene (reference sequence). The V end was cut by 7 bases, the J end by 3 bases, with 22 bases between. The CDR3 loop spans 16 amino acids. As DNA, the CDR3 is TGTGCCAGCACCCCTATAAAGGGGGAGTTGGGCTACGAGCAGTACTTC. Translation gives CASTPIKGELGYEQYF.

This clone was seen only a few times. The genes are TRBV6-6 and TRBJ1-6; 9 nucleotides line up with TRBD1. V was pared by 5 bases and J by 1 base, with 6 bases of the junction left unmatched. Germline values: CDR1 MNHNY, CDR2 SVGAGI (reference sequence). This CDR3 spans 17 amino acids. CDR3 sequence reads: CASSRTGELSYNSPLHF. The CDR3 DNA reads TGTGCCAGCAGTCGGACAGGGGAATTGTCCTATAATTCACCCCTCCACTTT.

The count of this clone is one. V gene TRBV5-6 combines with J gene TRBJ1-5, with 10 bases aligning to TRBD1. Germline assignment: CDR1 SGHDT and CDR2 YYEEEE. Trimming took 4 bases from V and 4 from J; bases not matched to a gene: 2. This CDR3 is 14 amino acids long. CDR3 nucleotide sequence: TGTGCCAGCAGCCGACAGGGGGCAAATCAGCCCCAGCATTTT. This encodes CASSRQGANQPQHF.

The chain uses TRBV6-5 and TRBJ1-2, with D possibly being TRBD1 (5 bases). Germline CDR1 reads MNHEY; CDR2 reads SVGAGI. With 8 bases removed from V and 5 bases from J, the gap between germline ends came to 18 bases. This CDR3 spans 14 amino acids. The CDR3: CASQKGLTGYGYTF. The CDR3 DNA reads as TGTGCCAGCCAAAAGGGACTCACCGGTTATGGCTACACCTTC.

The rearrangement links TRBV3-1 (or the pseudogene TRBV3-2) to TRBJ1-1; 7 nucleotides agree with TRBD1. This CDR3 has 16 residues. Germline-derived CDR1 and CDR2 are LGHDT and YNNKEL (reference sequence). V trimming: 4 bases; J trimming: 0 bases; junction bases outside the gene matches: 8. CDR3 sequence: CASSPMGQLMNTEAFF. The CDR3 region has the DNA TGTGCCAGCAGCCCTATGGGACAGTTAATGAACACTGAAGCTTTCTTT.

The chain has TRBV7-9 and TRBJ2-3; 8 bases map to TRBD2. This CDR3 region has 15 residues. Germline V gene lookup returns CDR1 SEHNR and CDR2 FQNEAQ (reference sequence). After removal of 2 bases from V and 9 bases from J, the junction contained 10 bases not matched to a gene. The CDR3 DNA reads TGTGCCAGCAGCTTATTCAAGGAGCGGGGGCTCACGCAGTATTTT. Its protein is CASSLFKERGLTQYF.

This clone has a single count. The CDR3 bases are TGTGCCAGCAGGCGGAGGGACAGGGCATCACCCCTCCACTTT. Amino acid sequence: CASRRRDRASPLHF. The chain carries TRBV27 and TRBJ1-6; 9 bases map to TRBD1. CDR3 length: 14 amino acids. Germline V gene lookup returns CDR1 MNHEY and CDR2 SMNVEV (reference sequence). The ends lost 6 bases at V and 10 bases at J; junction bases unmatched: 7.